The 4 T cell receptor beta chains below were found in one sample sequenced in a study of T cells after yellow fever vaccination. TCRdb reanalysed the 5' RACE reads using MiXCR and keeps one entry per CDR3 protein. The sample consists of around 600,000 distinct CDR3 sequences, approximately 13% of them appearing once. Source: PBMCs, taken on the day of the yellow fever booster vaccination. The source of these receptors is a man aged 25-40 years who received the YFV17D yellow fever vaccine.

This clonotype was picked up a small number of times. The chain uses TRBV7-2 and TRBJ2-1; 13 nucleotides line up with TRBD2. The germline V gene encodes CDR1 SGHTA and CDR2 FQGNSA. This CDR3 comprises 16 residues. V shed 4 bases and J 10 bases; nucleotides not matched to a gene: 10. The chain's CDR3 is CASSSRLAGGGREQFF. The CDR3 DNA is TGTGCCAGCAGCTCCCGACTAGCGGGAGGAGGACGGGAGCAGTTCTTC.

The table lists this clonotype with a few counts. This chain links TRBV7-6 with TRBJ2-1; D is unresolved. The CDR3 covers 13 residues. The germline CDR1 and CDR2 sequences are SGHVS and FNYEAQ. Trimming cost V 0 bases and J 8 bases, with 8 bases left between them. This CDR3 is CASSLALGYEQFF. In DNA, the CDR3 is TGTGCCAGCAGCTTAGCGCTCGGTTATGAGCAGTTCTTC. The variable domain in full, with the rest retrieved from reference TRBV7-6 and TRBJ2-1, is GAGVSQSPRYKVTKRGQDVALRCDPISGHVSLYWYRQALGQGPEFLTYFNYEAQQDKSGLPNDRFSAERPEGSISTLTIQRTEQRDSAMYRCASSLALGYEQFFGPGTRLTVL.

This clonotype was counted a few times. CDR3 sequence: CSATSRGINTEAFF. As DNA, the CDR3 is TGCAGTGCTACTTCGCGGGGAATCAACACTGAAGCTTTCTTT. The chain joins TRBV20-1 to TRBJ1-1; D unclear. This CDR3 comprises 14 residues. Trimming stripped 4 bases from V and 2 bases from J, with 14 bases between. Germline loops: CDR1 DFQATT, CDR2 SNEGSKA (reference sequence).

CDR3 protein: CASTTTQGNEQYF. The CDR3 bases are TGTGCCAGCACGACTACCCAGGGGAACGAGCAGTACTTC. This chain connects TRBV28 to TRBJ2-7; tentatively, D is TRBD1 (6 bases). Trimming pared 7 bases from V and 5 bases from J, leaving 15 bases between. CDR1 is MDHEN and CDR2 is SYDVKM in the germline V gene. The CDR3 consists of 13 residues.